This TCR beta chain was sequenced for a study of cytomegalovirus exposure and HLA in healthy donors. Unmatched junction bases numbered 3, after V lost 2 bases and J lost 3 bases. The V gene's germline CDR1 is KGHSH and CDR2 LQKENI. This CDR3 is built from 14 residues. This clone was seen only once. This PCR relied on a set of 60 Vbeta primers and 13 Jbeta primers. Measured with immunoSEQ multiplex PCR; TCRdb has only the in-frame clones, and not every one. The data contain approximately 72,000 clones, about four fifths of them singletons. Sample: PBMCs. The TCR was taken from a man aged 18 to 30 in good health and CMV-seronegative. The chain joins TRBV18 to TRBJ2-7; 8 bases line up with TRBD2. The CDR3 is CASSPGLADYEQYF. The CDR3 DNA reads TGTGCCAGCTCACCAGGACTAGCAGACTACGAGCAGTACTTC.